The entry below gives a single T cell receptor (beta chain) sequence along with its context. Its antigen is currently unknown. This CDR3 spans 13 amino acids. With 2 bases removed from V and 5 bases from J, the gap between germline ends came to 11 bases. The germline CDR1 and CDR2 sequences are SGDLS and YYNGEE. The sort gate was single viable CD3+CD4+CD8-CD45RO+ cells for memory CD4+ T cells. The sample belongs to a study of memory CD4+ T cells and cytomegalovirus serostatus. Study observations and caveats: Each of approximately 73 CMV-associated TCRbeta sequences occurred in one to five individuals. A US-trained random forest predicted CMV serostatus with median AUC approximately 0.9.

The assay was immunoSEQ multiplex PCR, and TCRdb's table has in-frame clones only and misses some. Of approximately 50,000 clones in the sample, 75% to 85% were seen once. The sequenced material came from memory CD4+ T cells from blood. V is TRBV9 and J is TRBJ2-7; D unclear. This TCR was sampled from an adult in good health and CMV-seronegative. For the CDR3, the DNA is TGTGCCAGCAGCGTCACTCCTTCAGACGAGCAGTACTTC. This sequence encodes CASSVTPSDEQYF.